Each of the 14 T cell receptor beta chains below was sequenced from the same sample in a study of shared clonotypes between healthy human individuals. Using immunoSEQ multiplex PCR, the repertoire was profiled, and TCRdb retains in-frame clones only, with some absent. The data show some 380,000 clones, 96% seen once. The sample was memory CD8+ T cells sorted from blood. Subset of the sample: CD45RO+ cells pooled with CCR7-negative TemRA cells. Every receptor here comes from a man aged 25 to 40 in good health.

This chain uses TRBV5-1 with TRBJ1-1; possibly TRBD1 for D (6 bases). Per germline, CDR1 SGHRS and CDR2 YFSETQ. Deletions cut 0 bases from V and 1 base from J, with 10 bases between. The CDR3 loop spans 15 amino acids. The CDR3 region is CASSLAGTSNTEAFF. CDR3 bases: TGCGCCAGCAGCTTGGCCGGGACATCGAACACTGAAGCTTTCTTT.

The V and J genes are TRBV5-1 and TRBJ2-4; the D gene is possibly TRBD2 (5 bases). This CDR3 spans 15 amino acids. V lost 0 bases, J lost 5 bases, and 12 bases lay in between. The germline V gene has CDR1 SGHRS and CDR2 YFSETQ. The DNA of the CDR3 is TGCGCCAGCAGCTTGGTCGGGGTGCCAGAAAACATTCAGTACTTC. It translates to CASSLVGVPENIQYF.

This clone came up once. This CDR3 is CASSRTSGRAFHTDTQYF. The CDR3 DNA reads as TGTGCCAGTAGTAGGACTAGCGGGAGGGCCTTCCACACAGATACGCAGTATTTT. The genes are TRBV19 and TRBJ2-3; TRBD2 matches 15 bases. This CDR3 region has 18 residues. After removal of 4 bases from V and 2 bases from J, the junction contained 7 bases not matched to a gene. Per the germline V gene, CDR1 is LNHDA and CDR2 is SQIVND (reference sequence).

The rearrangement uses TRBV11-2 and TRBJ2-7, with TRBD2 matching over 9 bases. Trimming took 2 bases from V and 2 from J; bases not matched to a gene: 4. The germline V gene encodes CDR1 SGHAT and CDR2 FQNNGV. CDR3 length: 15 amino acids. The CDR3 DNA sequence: TGTGCCAGCAGCTTAATCGCGGGAGGGCCCTACGAGCAGTACTTC. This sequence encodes CASSLIAGGPYEQYF.

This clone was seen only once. The CDR3 loop is CASSPNSFSGNTIYF. In nucleotides, the CDR3 is TGTGCCAGCAGTCCAAATAGTTTCTCTGGAAACACCATATATTTT. This chain connects TRBV6-9 to TRBJ1-3; no firm D call. This CDR3 is built from 15 residues. V was shortened by 5 bases and J by 0 bases, with 11 bases between the two germline ends. Per the germline V gene, CDR1 is MNHGY and CDR2 is SVAAGI.

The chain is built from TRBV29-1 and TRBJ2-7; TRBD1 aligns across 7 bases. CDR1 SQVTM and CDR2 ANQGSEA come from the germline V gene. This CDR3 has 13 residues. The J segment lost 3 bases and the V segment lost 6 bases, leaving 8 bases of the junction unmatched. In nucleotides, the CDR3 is TGCAGCGTACTCCGGGACAGCGACTACGAGCAGTACTTC. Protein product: CSVLRDSDYEQYF.

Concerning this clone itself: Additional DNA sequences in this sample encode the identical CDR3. The CDR3 bases are TGTGCCAGCAGCGTAGGGGGACTAGCAGATACGCAGTATTTT. It specifies CASSVGGLADTQYF. The chain recombines TRBV9 with TRBJ2-3, with 8 bases that match TRBD2. The junction had 1 base not matched to a gene; V was cut back by 0 bases and J by 4 bases. The CDR3 consists of 14 residues. The germline gives CDR1 SGDLS, CDR2 YYNGEE.

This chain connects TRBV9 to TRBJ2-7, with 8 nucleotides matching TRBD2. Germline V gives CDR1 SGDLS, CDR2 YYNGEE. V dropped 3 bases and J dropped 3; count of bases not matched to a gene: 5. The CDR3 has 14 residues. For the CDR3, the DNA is TGTGCCAGCAGCGCGTCTAGCGGGTTCTACGAGCAGTACTTC. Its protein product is CASSASSGFYEQYF.

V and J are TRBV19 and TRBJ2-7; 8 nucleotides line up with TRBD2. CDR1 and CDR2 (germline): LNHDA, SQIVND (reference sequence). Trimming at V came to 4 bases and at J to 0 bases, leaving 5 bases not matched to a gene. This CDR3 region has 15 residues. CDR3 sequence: CASSTSGLSSYEQYF. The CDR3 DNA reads TGTGCCAGTAGTACTAGCGGGTTGAGCTCCTACGAGCAGTACTTC.

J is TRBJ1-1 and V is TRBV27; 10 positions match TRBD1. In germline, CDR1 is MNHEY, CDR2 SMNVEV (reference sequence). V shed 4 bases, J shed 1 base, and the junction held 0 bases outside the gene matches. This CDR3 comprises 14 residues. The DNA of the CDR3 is TGTGCCAGCAGTTGGGACAGGGGGAACACTGAAGCTTTCTTT. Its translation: CASSWDRGNTEAFF.

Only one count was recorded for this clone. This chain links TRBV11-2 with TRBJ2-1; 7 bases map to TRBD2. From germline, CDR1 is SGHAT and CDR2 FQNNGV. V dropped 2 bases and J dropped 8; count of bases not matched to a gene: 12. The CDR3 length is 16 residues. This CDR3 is CASSLIVGGPSDEQFF. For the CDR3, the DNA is TGTGCCAGCAGCTTAATCGTGGGAGGGCCCTCGGATGAGCAGTTCTTC.

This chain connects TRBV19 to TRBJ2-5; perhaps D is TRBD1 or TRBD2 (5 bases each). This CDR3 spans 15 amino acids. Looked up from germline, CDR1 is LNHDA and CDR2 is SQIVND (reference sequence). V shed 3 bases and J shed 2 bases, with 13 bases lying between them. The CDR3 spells CASSIGGTLQETQYF. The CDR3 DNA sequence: TGTGCCAGTAGTATTGGTGGGACCCTACAAGAGACCCAGTACTTC.

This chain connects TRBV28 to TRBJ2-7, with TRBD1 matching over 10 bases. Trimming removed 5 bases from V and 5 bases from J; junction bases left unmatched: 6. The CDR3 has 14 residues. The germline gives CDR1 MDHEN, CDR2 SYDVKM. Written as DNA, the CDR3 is TGTGCCAGCAGTCTCATGACAGGGGGCCACGAGCAGTACTTC. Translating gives CASSLMTGGHEQYF.

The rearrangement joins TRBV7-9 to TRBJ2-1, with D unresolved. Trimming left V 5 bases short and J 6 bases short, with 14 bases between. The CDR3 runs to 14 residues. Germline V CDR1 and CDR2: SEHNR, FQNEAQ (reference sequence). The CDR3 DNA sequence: TGTGCCAGCAGCCGCACGGCCCTCGGCAATGAGCAGTTCTTC. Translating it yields CASSRTALGNEQFF. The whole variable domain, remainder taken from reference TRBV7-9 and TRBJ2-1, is DTGVSQNPRHKITKRGQNVTFRCDPISEHNRLYWYRQTLGQGPEFLTYFQNEAQLEKSRLLSDRFSAERPKGSFSTLEIQRTEQGDSAMYLCASSRTALGNEQFFGPGTRLTVL.